Below, 9 T cell receptor beta chains from the same sample are listed, as sequenced in a study of identifying expanded T cells in peripheral blood. Only in-frame clones appear in the TCRdb table, and some are missing; sequencing was by immunoSEQ multiplex PCR. The sample consists of approximately 110,000 clones, roughly 91% of them appearing once. The sample consisted of blood. The receptors stem from a person aged 18 to 75 in good health.

V gene TRBV5-8 combines with J gene TRBJ1-5; D is uncertain. This CDR3 contains 14 residues. Trimming cost V 7 bases and J 0 bases, with 11 bases left between them. The V gene's germline CDR1 is SGHTS and CDR2 YDEGEE. The CDR3, as DNA: TGTGCCAGCTGGCGGTGGAATAGCAATCAGCCCCAGCATTTT. This translates into CASWRWNSNQPQHF.

V and J are TRBV19 and TRBJ2-6, with TRBD1 identical over 7 bases. Germline trimming cut 5 bases from V and 0 bases from J; bases unmatched to any gene: 7. This CDR3 has 17 residues. CDR1 is LNHDA, CDR2 SQIVND, per germline (reference sequence). Here the CDR3 DNA reads TGTGCCAGTAGTTCGGGACAGTTCAGCTCTGGGGCCAACGTCCTGACTTTC. Its protein product is CASSSGQFSSGANVLTF.

The genes are TRBV2 and TRBJ1-3; a possible D gene is TRBD1 (5 bases). Between the trimmed V and J ends, which lost 4 bases and 7 bases, there was a span of 14 bases. The CDR3 is 14 residues long. The germline V gene encodes CDR1 SNHLY and CDR2 FYNNEI. The DNA of the CDR3 is TGTGCCAGCAGTGGACAGATCCTATCCAACACCATATATTTT. It codes for CASSGQILSNTIYF.

This rearrangement joins TRBV19 to TRBJ2-1, with D possibly matching TRBD2 (5 bases). CDR3 size: 12 residues. V was trimmed by 1 base and J by 10 bases, leaving 8 bases between them. Germline CDR1 and CDR2: LNHDA and SQIVND (reference sequence). The chain's CDR3 is CASSIAPGEQFF. DNA for the CDR3: TGTGCCAGTAGTATAGCTCCGGGGGAGCAGTTCTTC.

The V gene is TRBV18, the J gene TRBJ1-1, with D perhaps matching TRBD1 (5 bases). The germline V and J ends were trimmed by 3 bases and 0 bases, with 17 bases remaining between them. This CDR3 is built from 17 residues. CDR1 KGHSH and CDR2 LQKENI come from the germline V gene. CDR3 coding DNA: TGTGCCAGCTCACCCAATATTCCGACAGCCATGAACACTGAAGCTTTCTTT. Translated: CASSPNIPTAMNTEAFF.

The chain uses TRBV4-3 and TRBJ2-7, with D perhaps assigned TRBD1 or TRBD2 (5 bases each). This CDR3 region has 18 residues. Germline assignment: CDR1 LGHNA and CDR2 YSLEER. The V end was cut by 1 base, the J end by 0 bases, with 19 bases between. The CDR3 sequence is CASSQALGAGASSYEQYF. The CDR3 region has the DNA TGCGCCAGCAGCCAAGCACTCGGTGCCGGGGCGAGCTCCTACGAGCAGTACTTC.

The chain carries TRBV7-9 and TRBJ1-5, with 8 bases aligning to TRBD1. This CDR3 has 12 amino acids. V dropped 5 bases and J dropped 6; count of bases not matched to a gene: 0. The germline CDR1 and CDR2 sequences are SEHNR and FQNEAQ (reference sequence). CDR3 loop: CASSQGAQPQHF. Here the CDR3 DNA reads TGTGCCAGCAGCCAGGGGGCTCAGCCCCAGCATTTT.

A note on this clone: One end of the junction does not line up with germline, which may come from a read error. The V gene is TRBV5-4, the J gene TRBJ2-4; 7 bases are a match to TRBD1. The CDR3 runs 16 residues. Germline loops: CDR1 SGHNT, CDR2 YYREEE (reference sequence). CDR3 bases: TGTGCCAGCAGCCTCAAATGGGGGACAGCCCAAAACATTCAGTACTTC. This sequence encodes CASSLKWGTAQNIQYF.

The chain recombines TRBV4-3 with TRBJ2-7, with D unclear. This CDR3 has 11 amino acids. Germline lookup yields CDR1 LGHNA and CDR2 YSLEER. V lost 0 bases, J lost 9 bases, and 6 bases lay in between. CDR3 protein: CASSQDRVQYF. CDR3 DNA sequence: TGCGCCAGCAGCCAAGATCGTGTGCAGTACTTC.